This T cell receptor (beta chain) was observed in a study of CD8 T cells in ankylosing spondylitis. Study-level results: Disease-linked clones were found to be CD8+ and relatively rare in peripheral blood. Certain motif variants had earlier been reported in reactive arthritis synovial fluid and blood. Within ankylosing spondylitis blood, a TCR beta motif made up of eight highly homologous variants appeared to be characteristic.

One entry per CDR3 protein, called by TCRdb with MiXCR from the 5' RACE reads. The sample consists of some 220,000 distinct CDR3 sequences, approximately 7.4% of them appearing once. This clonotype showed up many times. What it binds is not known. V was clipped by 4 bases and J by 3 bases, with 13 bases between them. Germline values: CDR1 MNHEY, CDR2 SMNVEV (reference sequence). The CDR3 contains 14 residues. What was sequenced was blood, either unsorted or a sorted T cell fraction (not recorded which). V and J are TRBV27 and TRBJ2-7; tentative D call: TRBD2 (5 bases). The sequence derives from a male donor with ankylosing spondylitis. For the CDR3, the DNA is TGTGCCAGCAGTTCCGGACTGGAAGACTACGAGCAGTACTTC. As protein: CASSSGLEDYEQYF.